This paragraph reports one TCR beta chain. The specificity of this receptor is unknown. The read finishes 3 residues shy of the CDR3 end, and the germline J gene is used to complete it. The data are from a study of T cells in women clearing cervical HPV infection listed by TCRdb under 2018. Regarding the study in general: The cases were 20 to 25 women with histologically confirmed HPV16-related CIN3 or worse, and 2 of those women had invasive cancers. Controls were 25 or so women whose single incident HPV16 infection cleared within 12 months without precancer or cancer developing. A median age of about 30 years was observed in cases versus under 40 in controls, and no significant differences in baseline characteristics were found. In the parent cohort, some 10,000 women aged 18 or older were enrolled in Guanacaste, Costa Rica, during 1993 to 1994 and were followed for seven years. Case blood was taken at the visit when the lesion was first identified, whereas control blood was taken when infection was no longer detected. The exploratory proof-of-principle case-control study was nested within the Guanacaste HPV Natural History Study in Costa Rica and compared TCR repertoires across cervical HPV16 outcomes. Quality controls consisted of five blinded duplicates per group, for a total of around 60 samples made up of approximately 50 participants and about ten replicates. Because only a few women had HLA typing data, the possibility that HLA type acted as a confounder could not be ruled out. For cases, the median interval between lesion detection and blood sampling was approximately 150 days, with an interquartile range of roughly 90 to 200 days. Cases were matched to controls by age within five years and by the year the sample was collected.

Using the immunoSEQ assay, multiplex PCR amplified TCR beta CDR3 regions from an average of 1200 ng of genomic DNA per sample. Primer bias was corrected in the assay by using a complete synthetic TCR repertoire to establish an amplification baseline. Amplicons were sequenced on the Illumina platform. In the authors' own workflow: Sequences were error-corrected by clustering with frequency ratios and a modified nearest-neighbor algorithm and were then analyzed in the immunoSEQ Analyzer with IMGT gene definitions. TCR richness and evenness were averaged over 20 rarefaction repeats at each rarefaction depth, excluding samples with fewer sequences than the depth. Wilcoxon rank sum tests with FDR correction were used to compare V, D and J gene relative abundances between the groups. In the blinded duplicates, the intraclass correlation was over 95% for TCR richness and averaged about 80% across over 65 gene segments. TCRdb took this table from immuneACCESS and kept in-frame rearrangements with V and J called. Such tables lack part of the clones; where checked against another copy, unresolved V genes explain under half of the gap, and the rest is unexplained. V, J and clone size are those of that table, while D and trimming were read from the DNA. The sample table includes some 50,000 clones. Approximately 0.9% of the sample is in the top ten clones.

General study outcomes and caveats: By combining richness with V gene abundances, random forest classifiers separated cases from controls with an estimated AUC of around 0.8. CIN3+ cases had significantly higher TCR repertoire richness than controls across sequencing depths, but evenness did not differ between the groups. Lower TRBV6-7 relative abundance was observed in cases than in controls (approximately 0.1% versus 0.16%; Bonferroni P = 0.0008). Because T-cell numbers per sample were unknown, differences in richness could reflect varying T-cell content rather than repertoire biology. Whether associations preceded infection or resulted from infection could not be shown with the cross-sectional design, and effector/memory subsets and HPV-specific T cells were not isolated.

Every participant had a single incident cervical HPV16 infection, and prevalent HPV16 infections were excluded. Cervical HPV DNA was detected with MY09/MY11 PCR, and genotyping was done by dot-blot hybridization. Fifteen mL of heparinized blood were centrifuged, and the buffy coat was split into aliquots, frozen at -30 degrees C, and then kept at -80 degrees C. Genomic DNA was extracted from buffy coat specimens using QIAGEN kits. The junction shows trimming of 4 bases on V and 7 bases on J, plus 17 bases between the germline ends. From the cysteine up to the phenylalanine, the CDR3 has a length of 15 residues. The 36 bases shown cover part of the CDR3, and their frame starts at base 1. The CDR1 and CDR2 encoded by the germline V gene are MNHEY and SVGEGT.

The sample taken for sequencing was blood buffy coat. The TCR originated in a woman between 18 and 69 years old with a cervical HPV16 infection that either progressed to CIN3+ or cleared (not recorded which). The chain couples TRBV6-2 or TRBV6-3 to TRBJ1-5, with the D gene not clear enough to name. Here the CDR3 is given as CASSFSIGVGQPQHF. The part of the CDR3 DNA that was read is TGTGCCAGCAGTTTCTCAATCGGGGTCGGGCAGCCC.